The sequence of this TCR beta chain was determined in a study of cytomegalovirus exposure and HLA in healthy donors. General study results and limits: The authors listed 150 to 200 TCR beta chains as cytomegalovirus-associated. The study found most TCR sequences rare, yet found some public TCRs in many donors. When a later analysis was performed, an Asian-associated ancestry cluster reportedly had fewer N-insertions than the approximately 700-donor mean.

A word on this clone: What it recognizes is unknown.

PCR involved 60 Vbeta and 13 Jbeta primers. Using immunoSEQ multiplex PCR, the repertoire was profiled, and TCRdb retains in-frame clones only, with some absent. The data show around 150,000 clones, with 65% to 85% seen just once and 3% held by the top ten. The CDR3 is 14 amino acids. CDR1 and CDR2 (germline): SGHRS, YFSETQ. Trimming took off 0 bases at V and 8 bases at J, with 14 bases between the two ends. Source material: PBMCs. The chain recombines TRBV5-1 with TRBJ1-2, with D possibly matching TRBD1 (6 bases). This sequence was found in a woman between 50 and 59 years old in good health and CMV-seropositive. DNA of the CDR3: TGCGCCAGCAGCTTGGCCAGGGGTGATGGCGGCTACACCTTC. The encoded protein is CASSLARGDGGYTF.